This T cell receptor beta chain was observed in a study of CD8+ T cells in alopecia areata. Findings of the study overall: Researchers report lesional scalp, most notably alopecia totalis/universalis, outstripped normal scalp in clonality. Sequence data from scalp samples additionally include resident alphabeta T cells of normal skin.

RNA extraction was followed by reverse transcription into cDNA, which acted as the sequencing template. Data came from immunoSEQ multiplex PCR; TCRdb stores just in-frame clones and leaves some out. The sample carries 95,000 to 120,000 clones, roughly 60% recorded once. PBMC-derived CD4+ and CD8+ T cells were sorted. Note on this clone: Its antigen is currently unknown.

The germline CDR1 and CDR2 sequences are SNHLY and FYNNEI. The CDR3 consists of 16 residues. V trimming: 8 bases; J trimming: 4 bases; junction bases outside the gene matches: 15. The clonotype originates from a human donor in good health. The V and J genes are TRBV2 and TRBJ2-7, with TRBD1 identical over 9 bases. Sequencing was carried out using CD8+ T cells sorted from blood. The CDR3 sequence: CASREGTGFVGYEQYF. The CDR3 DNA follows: TGTGCCAGCCGCGAGGGGACAGGGTTTGTGGGGTACGAGCAGTACTTC.